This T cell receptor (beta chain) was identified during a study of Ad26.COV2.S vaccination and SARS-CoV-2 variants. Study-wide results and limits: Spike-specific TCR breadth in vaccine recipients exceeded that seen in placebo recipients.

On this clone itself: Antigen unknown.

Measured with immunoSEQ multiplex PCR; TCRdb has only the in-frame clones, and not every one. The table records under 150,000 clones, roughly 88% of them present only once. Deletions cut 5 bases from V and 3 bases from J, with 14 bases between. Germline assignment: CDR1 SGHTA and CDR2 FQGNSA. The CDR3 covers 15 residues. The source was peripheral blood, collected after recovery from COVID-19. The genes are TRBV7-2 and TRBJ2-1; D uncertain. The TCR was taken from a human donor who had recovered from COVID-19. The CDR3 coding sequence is TGTGCCAGCAGCCAAAGCTATTCTGTCTACAATGAGCAGTTCTTC. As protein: CASSQSYSVYNEQFF. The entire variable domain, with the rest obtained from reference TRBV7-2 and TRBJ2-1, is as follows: GAGVSQSPSNKVTEKGKDVELRCDPISGHTALYWYRQSLGQGLEFLIYFQGNSAPDKSGLPSDRFSAERTGGSVSTLTIQRTQQEDSAVYLCASSQSYSVYNEQFFGPGTRLTVL.